These T cell receptor beta chains were read from a single sample in a study of T cell changes during pregnancy in multiple sclerosis. The assay was immunoSEQ multiplex PCR, and TCRdb's table has in-frame clones only and misses some. The repertoire holds 120,000 or so clones, with under 95% as singletons. The sample here was peripheral blood, taken before pregnancy. The receptors here all came from a female donor with multiple sclerosis, enrolled in a pregnancy study. Both conserved end residues are part of each CDR3. D genes are given only for firm matches.

J	V	D	CDR3	DNA
TRBJ1-1	TRBV5-1	.	CASSLGHLTGNTEAFF	TGCGCCAGCAGCTTGGGTCATCTTACAGGGAACACTGAAGCTTTCTTT
TRBJ1-1	TRBV30	.	CAWGGSLNTEAFF	TGTGCCTGGGGGGGGTCACTGAACACTGAAGCTTTCTTT
TRBJ2-7	TRBV5-1	TRBD1	CASSTRQGLNEQYF	TGCGCCAGCAGCACCAGACAGGGTCTTAACGAGCAGTACTTC
TRBJ2-3	TRBV27	.	CASSLRKGAPFTDTQYF	TGTGCCAGCAGTTTACGCAAGGGAGCCCCCTTTACAGATACGCAGTATTTT
TRBJ2-2	TRBV28	TRBD2	CARRAIPPSGEVGELFF	TGTGCCAGGAGGGCGATTCCTCCTAGCGGGGAGGTCGGGGAGCTGTTTTTT
TRBJ1-4	TRBV28	TRBD1	CASSLRDSATNEKLFF	TGTGCCAGCAGTTTAAGGGACAGCGCAACTAATGAAAAACTGTTTTTT
TRBJ2-1	TRBV11-3	.	CASSKQGTHNEQFF	TGTGCCAGCAGCAAACAGGGTACCCACAATGAGCAGTTCTTC
TRBJ1-1	TRBV5-4	TRBD1	CASSNRQGAEAFF	TGTGCCAGCAGCAATAGACAGGGGGCTGAAGCTTTCTTT
TRBJ2-7	TRBV5-5	TRBD1	CASSPTGTGGDEQYF	TGTGCCAGCAGCCCAACCGGGACAGGGGGCGACGAGCAGTACTTC
TRBJ2-5	TRBV4-1	TRBD2	CASSPPAASGPQETQYF	TGCGCCAGCAGCCCCCCGGCGGCTAGCGGCCCCCAAGAGACCCAGTACTTC
TRBJ2-5	TRBV7-3	.	CASSQSRGTQETQYF	TGTGCCAGCAGCCAATCTCGGGGAACTCAAGAGACCCAGTACTTC